This T cell receptor (beta chain) was documented in a study of regulatory T cells in long-lasting Graves disease. Regarding time point: persistent/refractory GD, antithyroid drugs over 5 years with positive TRAb. RNA from PBMCs was the source of the TCR library. Doctors identified Graves' disease using the American Thyroid Association guidelines. Study conclusions and caveats: Among samples with persistent disease, TRBV28, TRBJ1-2 and TRBJ2-5 were favored.

The sample holds a few counts of this clonotype. Its target is not known. CDR3 regions were amplified by Arm-PCR using iRepertoire HTBI primers to build TCR beta libraries. TCRdb redid the calling of the multiplex PCR reads with MiXCR, one entry per CDR3 protein. Of over 650,000 distinct CDR3 sequences listed, roughly 30% are singletons. This CDR3 spans 15 amino acids. CDR1 SEHNR and CDR2 FQNEAQ come from the germline V gene (reference sequence). Trimming took 5 bases from V and 0 from J, leaving 13 bases between them. The chain links TRBV7-9 to TRBJ2-5; possible D gene TRBD1, 6 bases. The material was peripheral blood mononuclear cells (PBMCs), obtained when the disease was refractory, from a patient treated with antithyroid drugs. This receptor was identified in a female donor with Graves disease. DNA for the CDR3: TGTGCCAGCAGCCCGCTGGGACAACACCAAGAGACCCAGTACTTC. It encodes CASSPLGQHQETQYF.